This is a list of T cell receptor beta chains from one sample in a study of cytomegalovirus exposure and HLA in healthy donors. Profiled with immunoSEQ multiplex PCR; TCRdb holds only in-frame clones, not every one. This sample has approximately 88,000 clones, with about four fifths found just once. Specimen: PBMCs. The origin of the receptors is a young man in good health and CMV-seropositive. CDR3s include the opening cysteine and the closing phenylalanine or tryptophan. Each record gives: D gene, clone size, V gene, J gene, CDR3 protein, CDR3 DNA. A D gene is named only where the DNA matches it firmly. Size tells how often a clone was seen (once, few, many) or the class of an expanded clone, and some rows leave it out.

D: -
size: -
V: TRBV7-7
J: TRBJ2-5
CDR3: CASSPAPGFREETQYF
DNA: TGTGCTAGCAGCCCCGCCCCCGGGTTTCGTGAAGAGACCCAGTACTTC

D: TRBD2
size: -
V: TRBV10-3
J: TRBJ2-5
CDR3: CAISESVVLREGEETQYF
DNA: TGTGCCATCAGTGAGTCGGTGGTCTTGCGGGAGGGGGAAGAGACCCAGTACTTC

D: TRBD2
size: -
V: TRBV28
J: TRBJ2-7
CDR3: CASEISGRATEQYF
DNA: TGTGCCAGCGAAATTAGCGGGAGGGCGACTGAGCAGTACTTC

D: TRBD2
size: few
V: TRBV5-8
J: TRBJ2-7
CDR3: CASRWGGVSEQYF
DNA: TGTGCCAGCAGGTGGGGGGGTGTCAGCGAGCAGTACTTC

D: TRBD2
size: -
V: TRBV6-6
J: TRBJ2-1
CDR3: CASSYGTSVSNEQFF
DNA: TGTGCCAGCAGTTACGGGACTAGCGTAAGCAATGAGCAGTTCTTC

D: -
size: -
V: TRBV6-5
J: TRBJ1-1
CDR3: CASSYTGGGRGTEAFF
DNA: TGTGCCAGCAGTTACACCGGGGGAGGAAGGGGCACTGAAGCTTTCTTT

D: -
size: once
V: TRBV25-1
J: TRBJ2-7
CDR3: CASNGGRGTYEQYF
DNA: TGTGCCAGCAACGGGGGTAGGGGAACCTACGAGCAGTACTTC

D: -
size: -
V: TRBV7-9
J: TRBJ1-1
CDR3: CASSLGAGNTEAFF
DNA: TGTGCCAGCAGCTTAGGGGCTGGGAACACTGAAGCTTTCTTT

D: -
size: once
V: TRBV18
J: TRBJ2-7
CDR3: CASSPLQGEQYF
DNA: TGTGCCAGCTCACCCCTCCAGGGCGAGCAGTACTTC

D: TRBD2
size: -
V: TRBV5-1
J: TRBJ2-1
CDR3: CASSFTGTSGYNEQFF
DNA: TGCGCCAGCAGCTTCACCGGGACTAGCGGTTACAATGAGCAGTTCTTC

D: -
size: -
V: TRBV7-9
J: TRBJ2-1
CDR3: CASSLRDYGEQFF
DNA: TGTGCCAGCAGCTTACGGGATTACGGTGAGCAGTTCTTC

D: TRBD1
size: -
V: TRBV28
J: TRBJ1-1
CDR3: CASTPTGLNTEAFF
DNA: TGTGCCAGCACCCCGACAGGGTTGAACACTGAAGCTTTCTTT

D: TRBD1
size: -
V: TRBV10-3
J: TRBJ2-7
CDR3: CATVGTGYDEQYF
DNA: TGTGCCACGGTAGGGACAGGGTACGACGAGCAGTACTTC

D: -
size: -
V: TRBV19
J: TRBJ1-2
CDR3: CASSYGSGYTF
DNA: TGTGCCAGTAGTTATGGCAGTGGCTACACCTTC

D: -
size: -
V: TRBV20-1
J: TRBJ1-1
CDR3: CSASRGTEAFF
DNA: TGCAGTGCCTCTAGGGGGACTGAAGCTTTCTTT

D: -
size: -
V: TRBV9
J: TRBJ1-1
CDR3: CASSVGTGNTEAFF
DNA: TGTGCCAGCAGCGTAGGAACGGGGAACACTGAAGCTTTCTTT

D: -
size: -
V: TRBV5-4
J: TRBJ1-2
CDR3: CASSFVGQGSRRF
DNA: -

D: -
size: -
V: TRBV11-3
J: TRBJ1-4
CDR3: CASSSLGEEKLFF
DNA: TGTGCCAGCAGTTCCCTTGGGGAGGAAAAACTGTTTTTT

D: TRBD1
size: -
V: TRBV11-2
J: TRBJ2-7
CDR3: CASSPRTGNYEQYF
DNA: TGTGCCAGCAGCCCCCGGACAGGGAACTACGAGCAGTACTTC

D: -
size: -
V: TRBV1
J: TRBJ1-5
CDR3: CTSSRLRGGNNQPQHF
DNA: TGCACCAGCAGCCGCCTACGTGGGGGGAACAATCAGCCCCAGCATTTT

D: -
size: -
V: TRBV7-6
J: TRBJ2-2
CDR3: CASSLVQVGVTGELFF
DNA: TGTGCCAGCAGCTTAGTTCAGGTCGGGGTTACCGGGGAGCTGTTTTTT

D: TRBD2
size: -
V: TRBV4-1
J: TRBJ2-3
CDR3: CASSLRGGLAGPDTQYF
DNA: TGCGCCAGCAGCCTACGCGGGGGACTAGCGGGACCAGATACGCAGTATTTT

D: -
size: -
V: TRBV6-5
J: TRBJ2-1
CDR3: CASSYSTGEHNEQFF
DNA: TGTGCCAGCAGTTACTCTACGGGGGAGCACAATGAGCAGTTCTTC

D: -
size: once
V: TRBV29-1
J: TRBJ1-2
CDR3: CSVENRNYGYTF
DNA: TGCAGCGTTGAGAACAGGAACTATGGCTACACCTTC

D: -
size: -
V: TRBV6-5
J: TRBJ2-2
CDR3: CASSFFKTGELFF
DNA: TGTGCCAGCAGTTTTTTCAAAACCGGGGAGCTGTTTTTT

D: -
size: few
V: TRBV18
J: TRBJ1-4
CDR3: CASSPNLGGGPEKLFF
DNA: TGTGCCAGCTCACCAAATCTTGGCGGGGGTCCTGAAAAACTGTTTTTT

D: -
size: -
V: TRBV6-1
J: TRBJ2-3
CDR3: CASKERRDFTDTQYF
DNA: TGTGCCAGCAAGGAGCGGAGGGATTTCACAGATACGCAGTATTTT

D: TRBD2
size: -
V: TRBV4-1
J: TRBJ2-7
CDR3: CASSHPSGRLNYYEQYF
DNA: TGCGCCAGCAGCCACCCAAGCGGGAGGTTAAATTACTACGAGCAGTACTTC

D: -
size: -
V: TRBV28
J: TRBJ2-7
CDR3: CASSRSSGAAEQYF
DNA: TGTGCCAGCAGCCGCTCTTCAGGGGCCGCCGAGCAGTACTTC

D: TRBD2
size: -
V: TRBV11-3
J: TRBJ2-5
CDR3: CASSSGTSGRIETQYF
DNA: TGTGCCAGCAGCTCCGGGACTAGCGGGAGAATCGAGACCCAGTACTTC

D: -
size: -
V: TRBV28
J: TRBJ1-1
CDR3: CASRSLQAEAFF
DNA: TGTGCCAGCCGGAGCCTACAGGCCGAAGCTTTCTTT

D: TRBD1
size: -
V: TRBV5-1
J: TRBJ2-4
CDR3: CASSLGQGDKDIQYF
DNA: TGCGCCAGCAGCCTCGGACAGGGGGATAAGGACATTCAGTACTTC

D: TRBD2
size: once
V: TRBV7-8
J: TRBJ2-2
CDR3: CASSLSLAGDTGELFF
DNA: TGTGCCAGCAGCTTATCGCTAGCGGGAGACACCGGGGAGCTGTTTTTT

D: -
size: -
V: TRBV21-1
J: TRBJ2-3
CDR3: CAPLSGQGVFTDTQYF
DNA: TGTGCCCCTCTGTCGGGACAGGGGGTTTTCACAGATACGCAGTATTTT

D: TRBD1
size: few
V: TRBV15
J: TRBJ2-5
CDR3: CATSRDRVETQYF
DNA: TGTGCCACCAGCAGGGACAGGGTAGAGACCCAGTACTTC

D: -
size: -
V: TRBV28
J: TRBJ2-6
CDR3: CASTSLGDGANVLTF
DNA: TGTGCCAGCACCTCACTCGGGGATGGGGCCAACGTCCTGACTTTC

D: TRBD1
size: medium-sized
V: TRBV29-1
J: TRBJ1-3
CDR3: CSVEQGGLGAGNTIYF
DNA: TGCAGCGTTGAACAGGGGGGACTTGGAGCTGGAAACACCATATATTTT

D: TRBD1
size: -
V: TRBV9
J: TRBJ1-2
CDR3: CASSVDEDRGSYGYTF
DNA: TGTGCCAGCAGCGTAGATGAAGACAGGGGATCCTATGGCTACACCTTC

D: TRBD1
size: -
V: TRBV28
J: TRBJ2-1
CDR3: CASRGTGDYNEQFF
DNA: TGTGCCAGCAGGGGGACAGGCGACTACAATGAGCAGTTCTTC

D: -
size: -
V: TRBV6-5
J: TRBJ2-3
CDR3: CASGGTEMGTQYF
DNA: TGTGCCAGCGGGGGGACCGAAATGGGTACGCAGTATTTT